This note documents a single TCR beta chain sequence. Its antigen is undetermined. This entry comes from a study of cytomegalovirus exposure and HLA in healthy donors. Germline V CDR1 and CDR2: SNHLY, FYNNEI. There are 12 residues in the CDR3. Between the trimmed V and J ends, which lost 7 bases and 3 bases, there was a span of 10 bases. Study-wide results and limits: A later analysis reportedly found that, within productive TCRs, an Asian-associated ancestry cluster had fewer N-insertions than the mean observed across the approximately 700 donors.

The PCR was carried out with 60 Vbeta primers and 13 Jbeta primers. The method was immunoSEQ multiplex PCR; TCRdb's version includes in-frame clones alone and lacks a portion of them. The profile shows approximately 130,000 clones, 75% to 85% of them singletons. Sequenced material: PBMCs. This clonotype originated in a girl aged 2 to 9 in good health and CMV-seronegative. The chain links TRBV2 to TRBJ2-7; TRBD1 might be the D (5 bases). The CDR3 nucleotides read TGTGCCAGCAAGCAGGGTCTCTACGAGCAGTACTTC. Amino acids: CASKQGLYEQYF.